These T cell receptor beta chains were read from a single sample in a study of blood T cell repertoires in COVID-19. Repertoires were generated with immunoSEQ multiplex PCR, while TCRdb's copy carries only in-frame clones and drops some. The sample lists under 55,000 clones; roughly 90% were seen once. The sample taken for sequencing was peripheral blood. The receptors shown here come from a human donor in a cohort sampled during active COVID-19. CDR3s include the opening cysteine and the closing phenylalanine or tryptophan. D genes are given only for firm matches. Clone size, where shown, is once, few, many, or a class for clones that have expanded.

D gene	CDR3 length	clone size	V gene	J gene	CDR3 protein	CDR3 DNA
TRBD1	15	.	TRBV2	TRBJ1-4	CASRGQGVTNEKLFF	TGTGCCAGCAGGGGACAGGGGGTGACTAATGAAAAACTGTTTTTT
.	14	.	TRBV15	TRBJ2-1	CATSRGPGDNEQFF	TGTGCCACCAGCAGAGGCCCGGGAGACAATGAGCAGTTCTTC
.	14	.	TRBV3-1/TRBV3-2	TRBJ1-1	CASSQRGLMTEAFF	TGTGCCAGCAGCCAGCGGGGGCTGATGACTGAAGCTTTCTTT
.	13	.	TRBV5-1	TRBJ1-6	CASSRQENSPLHF	TGCGCCAGCAGCAGACAGGAAAATTCACCCCTCCACTTT
.	16	.	TRBV12-2	TRBJ2-7	CASRLPYYVGFHEQYF	TGTGCAAGTCGCCTCCCGTATTACGTCGGTTTCCACGAGCAGTACTTC
TRBD2	15	.	TRBV7-2	TRBJ2-7	CASTPGGFLTYEQYF	TGTGCCAGCACCCCGGGAGGTTTCCTCACCTACGAGCAGTACTTC
TRBD1	13	.	TRBV4-2	TRBJ2-1	CASSQNHRDRQFF	TGTGCCAGCAGCCAAAACCACCGGGACAGGCAGTTCTTC
.	13	.	TRBV6-1	TRBJ1-3	CASSDRAGNTIYF	TGTGCCAGCAGTGATCGGGCTGGAAACACCATATATTTT
TRBD2	13	.	TRBV11-3	TRBJ2-1	CASSLVAGVEQFF	TGTGCCAGCAGCTTAGTAGCGGGAGTTGAGCAGTTCTTC
.	11	.	TRBV20-1	TRBJ1-2	CSVPPGDGYTF	TGCAGTGTTCCACCAGGGGACGGCTACACCTTC
.	16	.	TRBV27	TRBJ1-4	CASSTRQEATNEKLFF	TGTGCCAGCAGTACCCGACAGGAGGCAACTAATGAAAAACTGTTTTTT
TRBD1	15	few	TRBV3-1/TRBV3-2	TRBJ2-7	CASSQAQGVAYEQYF	TGTGCCAGCAGCCAAGCACAGGGGGTAGCCTACGAGCAGTACTTC
.	16	.	TRBV6-5	TRBJ1-2	CASSYEGAGLIGGYTF	TGTGCCAGCAGTTACGAGGGCGCCGGTTTAATTGGTGGCTACACCTTC
TRBD1	16	.	TRBV24-1	TRBJ2-1	CATSLGTGGYGNEQFF	TGTGCCACCAGCCTGGGGACAGGGGGTTACGGCAATGAGCAGTTCTTC
.	14	few	TRBV7-3	TRBJ2-3	CASSPGANTDTQYF	TGTGCCAGCAGCCCAGGGGCGAACACAGATACGCAGTATTTT
.	15	.	TRBV19	TRBJ2-7	CASSRYREPPYEQYF	TGTGCCAGTAGTAGATACCGGGAACCCCCCTACGAGCAGTACTTC
TRBD1	15	.	TRBV5-1	TRBJ2-7	CASRQGAEVSYEQYF	TGCGCCAGCAGACAGGGGGCCGAAGTGAGCTACGAGCAGTACTTC
TRBD1	14	.	TRBV3-1/TRBV3-2	TRBJ1-2	CASSQADREVGYTF	TGTGCCAGCAGCCAGGCGGACAGGGAGGTTGGCTACACCTTC
TRBD1	15	.	TRBV5-8	TRBJ1-2	CASSSMGQGTRGYTF	TGTGCCAGCAGCTCTATGGGACAGGGGACGCGGGGCTACACCTTC
TRBD1	15	few	TRBV5-1	TRBJ1-5	CASSLAPDRAQPQHF	TGCGCCAGCAGCTTGGCGCCGGACAGGGCCCAGCCCCAGCATTTT
TRBD2	15	.	TRBV7-9	TRBJ2-3	CASSPREVGTDTQYF	TGTGCCAGCAGCCCCCGGGAGGTAGGGACAGATACGCAGTATTTT